One T cell receptor beta chain is described in this entry. The antigen is unknown. The data are from a study of T cells after posttransplantation cyclophosphamide. The naive gate required viable CD3+CD4+ or CD3+CD8+ cells with CCR7+CD45RA+CD45RO-CD95-CD27+CD28+ phenotype. The method was immunoSEQ multiplex PCR; TCRdb's version includes in-frame clones alone and lacks a portion of them. Counted here are approximately 30,000 clones, around nine tenths occurring once; the ten biggest clones make up 0.2% to 0.3%. Overall study findings and caveats: TRB clonality was highly associated with recipient CMV seropositivity and reactivation.

Sequencing input: naive CD4+ T cells sorted from PBMCs. This TCR derives from a woman aged 60 to 75 in good health, CMV-negative, and a related stem cell transplant donor.

CDR3 sequence: CASNKDRTSTDGQYF. As DNA, the CDR3 is TGTGCCAGCAACAAGGACAGGACCTCAACCGATGGGCAGTACTTC. The chain couples TRBV21-1 to TRBJ2-7; no check of the table's D call, TRBD1, against the DNA was made. TRBV21-1 is noted as a pseudogene. The length of the CDR3 is 15 residues.